These 17 T cell receptor beta chains share one sample of origin, sequenced in a study of cytotoxic CD8 clonotypes in ibrutinib-treated CLL. TCRdb keeps only in-frame clones here, not all; method: immunoSEQ multiplex PCR. The sample consists of approximately 120,000 clones, 84% of them appearing once. The specimen comprised PBMCs, sampled after 24 months of ibrutinib treatment. The receptors here all came from a human donor with chronic lymphocytic leukemia.

V gene TRBV6-5 combines with J gene TRBJ2-5; 9 nucleotides line up with TRBD2. This CDR3 region has 15 residues. Germline lookup yields CDR1 MNHEY and CDR2 SVGAGI. J gave up 1 base and V 7 bases, and 7 bases lay outside the gene matches. The CDR3 bases are TGTGCCAGCAAAGCAGCGGGGGGCATCCAAGAGACCCAGTACTTC. As protein: CASKAAGGIQETQYF.

The chain links TRBV6-6 to TRBJ2-7; the match to TRBD1 covers 9 bases. V was pared by 7 bases and J by 4 bases, with 8 bases of the junction left unmatched. The CDR3 runs to 14 residues. Germline V lookup: CDR1 MNHNY, CDR2 SVGAGI (reference sequence). The CDR3, as DNA: TGTGCCAGCAAATACACAGGGGGCAATTACGAGCAGTACTTC. The encoded protein is CASKYTGGNYEQYF.

This chain joins TRBV4-1 and TRBJ2-7, with TRBD1 matching over 10 bases. The CDR3 length is 16 residues. Germline loops: CDR1 MGHRA, CDR2 YSYEKL. With 0 bases clipped from V and 2 bases from J, the junction kept 4 bases outside the gene matches. In DNA, the CDR3 is TGCGCCAGCAGCCAAGAGGGGACAGGGGCCCCCTACGAGCAGTACTTC. Its protein product is CASSQEGTGAPYEQYF.

V usage is TRBV7-9 and J usage is TRBJ1-1; D may be TRBD1 (5 bases). This CDR3 region has 15 residues. Germline loops: CDR1 SEHNR, CDR2 FQNEAQ (reference sequence). Trimming removed 5 bases at V and 2 bases at J, with 15 bases between. CDR3 nucleotide sequence: TGTGCCAGCAGCATAATGACAGTTAAAAACACTGAAGCTTTCTTT. It specifies CASSIMTVKNTEAFF.

This chain links TRBV2 with TRBJ1-1, with D uncertain. Per the germline V gene, CDR1 is SNHLY and CDR2 is FYNNEI. V lost 4 bases to trimming and J lost 4 bases, with 10 bases between them. The CDR3 runs 13 residues. CDR3 protein: CASSVHVGTEAFF. CDR3 coding DNA: TGTGCCAGCAGTGTGCACGTGGGCACTGAAGCTTTCTTT.

The CDR3 region is CATSPTASSGSPLHF. The CDR3, as DNA: TGTGCCACCAGCCCGACAGCCTCTTCGGGTTCACCCCTCCACTTT. This chain links TRBV15 with TRBJ1-6; D is perhaps TRBD1 (5 bases). Germline assignment: CDR1 LNHNV and CDR2 YYDKDF (reference sequence). The V end lost 5 bases, the J end lost 9 bases, and 17 bases lay between the germline ends. The CDR3 loop spans 15 amino acids.

V usage is TRBV27 and J usage is TRBJ1-1, with a weak D call TRBD1 (5 bases). Germline V CDR1 and CDR2: MNHEY, SMNVEV (reference sequence). The CDR3 consists of 15 residues. V was shortened by 2 bases and J by 5 bases, with 15 bases between the two germline ends. CDR3 amino acids: CASSLRQGRWTEAFF. As DNA, the CDR3 is TGTGCCAGCAGTTTAAGGCAGGGCCGGTGGACTGAAGCTTTCTTT.

This clone was seen just once. J is TRBJ1-1 and V is TRBV10-3; D is unclear. The CDR3 has 17 amino acids. V was clipped by 6 bases and J by 2 bases, with 22 bases between them. Germline CDR1 ENHRY, CDR2 SYGVKD. Written as DNA, the CDR3 is TGTGCCATCAGAACTTCGGGCCCCAAAGGTGCTAACACTGAAGCTTTCTTT. Encoded protein: CAIRTSGPKGANTEAFF.

This clone was detected once. V is TRBV19 and J is TRBJ1-5, with 7 bases that match TRBD1. This CDR3 has 18 residues. Looked up from germline, CDR1 is LNHDA and CDR2 is SQIVND (reference sequence). After removal of 5 bases from V and 2 bases from J, the junction contained 15 bases not matched to a gene. Here the CDR3 reads CASSARDSGIGGNQPQHF. In nucleotides, the CDR3 is TGTGCCAGTAGTGCCCGGGACAGTGGGATTGGGGGCAATCAGCCCCAGCATTTT.

The chain uses TRBV6-6 and TRBJ2-2, with a tentative D call TRBD2 (6 bases). Germline loops: CDR1 MNHNY, CDR2 SVGAGI (reference sequence). V was trimmed by 0 bases and J by 8 bases, leaving 13 bases between them. The CDR3 is 15 residues long. CDR3 DNA: TGTGCCAGCAGTTACTCGGGAGGCAGGCGAGGGGAGCTGTTTTTT. This translates into CASSYSGGRRGELFF.

The chain joins TRBV6-5 to TRBJ1-5; a weak D match, TRBD1 (6 bases). CDR3 length: 13 residues. The V gene lost 4 bases and the J gene lost 14 bases, with 18 bases spanning the gap. Per germline, CDR1 MNHEY and CDR2 SVGAGI. The CDR3: CASSLTFPGAEHF. CDR3 DNA sequence: TGTGCCAGCAGTTTAACCTTTCCGGGGGCAGAGCATTTT.

Of note for this clone: A junction boundary mismatches the germline segment, possibly from a read error. The gene calls are TRBV6-1 and TRBJ1-3; no clear D. Germline CDR1 MNHNS, CDR2 SASEGT. CDR3 size: 17 residues. Written as DNA, the CDR3 is TGTGCCAGCATTGAAAGGGAGGAAAGGAACTCTGGAAACACCATATATTTT. Protein sequence: CASIEREERNSGNTIYF.

V gene TRBV7-2 combines with J gene TRBJ2-2; D perhaps matches TRBD1 (5 bases). V lost 5 bases and J lost 7, with 8 bases in between. The CDR3 sequence is 12 residues long. CDR1 and CDR2 (germline): SGHTA, FQGNSA. CDR3 DNA sequence: TGTGCCAGCAGCCTCAGGGACGGGGAGCTGTTTTTT. Residues: CASSLRDGELFF.

The V call is TRBV7-2, the J call TRBJ2-3; 8 positions agree with TRBD1. J was trimmed by 1 base and V by 5 bases; bases with no gene match: 2. The germline V gene has CDR1 SGHTA and CDR2 FQGNSA. The CDR3 consists of 14 residues. CDR3 sequence reads: CASSMTGGTDTQYF. The CDR3 bases are TGTGCCAGCAGCATGACAGGGGGCACAGATACGCAGTATTTT.

The chain recombines TRBV7-8 with TRBJ1-5, with 9 bases lining up with TRBD1. Losses at the gene ends were 3 bases for V and 0 bases for J; bases not matched to a gene: 6. The CDR3 spans 17 residues. CDR1 is SGHVS and CDR2 is FQNEAQ in the germline V gene. The DNA for the CDR3 is TGTGCCAGCAGCTTGGGACAGGGACTTTATAGCAATCAGCCCCAGCATTTT. It codes for CASSLGQGLYSNQPQHF.

The chain couples TRBV5-4 to TRBJ1-2, with D uncertain. V was pared by 4 bases and J by 8 bases, with 15 bases between. This CDR3 is 13 amino acids long. Germline V gene sequence: CDR1 SGHNT, CDR2 YYREEE (reference sequence). The CDR3 here is CASSPRRVGGYTF. In DNA form, the CDR3 reads TGTGCCAGCAGCCCCCGGCGGGTGGGAGGCTACACCTTC.

This chain links TRBV5-6 with TRBJ1-5; 9 bases match TRBD1. The CDR3 runs 16 residues. The V segment lost 5 bases and the J segment 6 bases; nucleotides outside the gene matches: 12. Germline V gives CDR1 SGHDT, CDR2 YYEEEE. CDR3 DNA sequence: TGTGCCAGCAGGACAACGGGACAGGGACGGATTCAGCCCCAGCATTTT. It yields the protein CASRTTGQGRIQPQHF.